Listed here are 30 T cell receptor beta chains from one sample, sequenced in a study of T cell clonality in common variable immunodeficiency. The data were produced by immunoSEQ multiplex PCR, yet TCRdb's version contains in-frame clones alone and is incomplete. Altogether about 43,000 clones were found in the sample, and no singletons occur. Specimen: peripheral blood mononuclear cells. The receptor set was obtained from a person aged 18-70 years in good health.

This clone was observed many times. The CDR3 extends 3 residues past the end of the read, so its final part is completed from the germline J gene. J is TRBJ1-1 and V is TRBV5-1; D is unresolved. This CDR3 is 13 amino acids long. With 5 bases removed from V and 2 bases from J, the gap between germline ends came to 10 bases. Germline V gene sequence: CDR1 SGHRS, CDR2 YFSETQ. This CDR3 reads CASSYVENTEAFF. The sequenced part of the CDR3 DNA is TGCGCCAGCAGTTATGTAGAAAACACTGAA.

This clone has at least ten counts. CDR3 loop: CAWSLGQGGQKLFF. CDR3 bases read: TGTGCCTGGAGTCTGGGACAGGGAGGGCAAAAA. The chain has TRBV30 and TRBJ1-4; the match to TRBD1 covers 9 bases. The CDR3 end falls 3 residues outside the read, so it is completed with the germline J gene. This CDR3 comprises 14 residues. Looked up from germline, CDR1 is GTSNPN and CDR2 is SVGIG (reference sequence). The V gene end was trimmed by 2 bases and the J gene end by 9 bases; junction bases not matched to a gene: 7. Full variable domain (missing parts from reference TRBV30 and TRBJ1-4): SQTIHQWPATLVQPVGSPLSLECTVEGTSNPNLYWYRQAAGRGLQLLFYSVGIGQISSEVPQNLSASRPQDRQFILSSKKLLLSDSGFYLCAWSLGQGGQKLFFGSGTQLSVL.

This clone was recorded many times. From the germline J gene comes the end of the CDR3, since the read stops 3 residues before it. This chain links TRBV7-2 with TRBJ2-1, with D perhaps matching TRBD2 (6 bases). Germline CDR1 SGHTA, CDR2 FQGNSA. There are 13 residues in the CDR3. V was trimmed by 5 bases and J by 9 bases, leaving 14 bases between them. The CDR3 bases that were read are TGTGCCAGCAGCCCGAGTGGGGGGACTGAG. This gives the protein CASSPSGGTE. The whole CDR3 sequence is CASSPSGGTEQFF.

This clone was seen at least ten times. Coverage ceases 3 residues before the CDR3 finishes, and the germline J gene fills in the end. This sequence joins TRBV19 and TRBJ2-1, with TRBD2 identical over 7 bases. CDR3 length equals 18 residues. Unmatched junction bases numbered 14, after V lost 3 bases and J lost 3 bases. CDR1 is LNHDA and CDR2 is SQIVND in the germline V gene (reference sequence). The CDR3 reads CASSIYTLAASDYNEQFF. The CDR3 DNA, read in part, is TGTGCCAGTAGTATTTACACGCTAGCGGCGTCGGACTACAATGAG.

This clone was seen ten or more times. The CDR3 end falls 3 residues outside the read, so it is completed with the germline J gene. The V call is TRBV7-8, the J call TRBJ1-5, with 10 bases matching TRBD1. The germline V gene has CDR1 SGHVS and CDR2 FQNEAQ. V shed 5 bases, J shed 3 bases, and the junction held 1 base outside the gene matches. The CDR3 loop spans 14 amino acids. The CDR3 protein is CASSGQGVNQPQHF. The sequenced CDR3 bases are TGTGCCAGCAGCGGACAGGGGGTCAATCAGCCC.

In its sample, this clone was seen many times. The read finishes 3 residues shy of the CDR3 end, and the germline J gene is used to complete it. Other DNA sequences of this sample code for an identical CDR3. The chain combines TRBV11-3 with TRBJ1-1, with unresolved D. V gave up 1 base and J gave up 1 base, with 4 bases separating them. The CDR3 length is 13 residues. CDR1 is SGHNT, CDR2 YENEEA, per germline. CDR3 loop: CASSLGANTEAFF. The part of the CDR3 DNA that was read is TGTGCCAGCAGCTTAGGGGCGAACACTGAA.

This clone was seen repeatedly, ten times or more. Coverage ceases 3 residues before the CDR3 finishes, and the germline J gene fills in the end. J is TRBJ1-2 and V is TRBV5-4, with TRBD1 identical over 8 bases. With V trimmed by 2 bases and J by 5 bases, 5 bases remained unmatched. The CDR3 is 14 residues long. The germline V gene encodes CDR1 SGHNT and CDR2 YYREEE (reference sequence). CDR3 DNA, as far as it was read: TGTGCCAGCAGCTTCCAGGGGGCCTGGTATGGC. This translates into CASSFQGAWYG. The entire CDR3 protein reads CASSFQGAWYGYTF.

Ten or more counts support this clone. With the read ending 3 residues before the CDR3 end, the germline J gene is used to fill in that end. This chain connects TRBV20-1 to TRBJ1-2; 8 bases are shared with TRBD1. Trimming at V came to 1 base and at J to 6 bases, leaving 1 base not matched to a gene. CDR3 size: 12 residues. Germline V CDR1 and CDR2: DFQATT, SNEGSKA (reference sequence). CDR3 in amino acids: CSARAQGDGYTF. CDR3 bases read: TGCAGTGCTAGAGCACAGGGGGATGGC.

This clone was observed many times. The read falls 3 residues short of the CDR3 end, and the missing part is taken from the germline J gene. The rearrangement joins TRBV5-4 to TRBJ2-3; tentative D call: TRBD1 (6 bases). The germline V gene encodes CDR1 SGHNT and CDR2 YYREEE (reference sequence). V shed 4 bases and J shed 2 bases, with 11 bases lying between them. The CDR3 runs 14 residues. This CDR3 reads CASSLGQYTDTQYF. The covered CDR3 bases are TGTGCCAGCAGCCTAGGACAGTACACAGATACG.

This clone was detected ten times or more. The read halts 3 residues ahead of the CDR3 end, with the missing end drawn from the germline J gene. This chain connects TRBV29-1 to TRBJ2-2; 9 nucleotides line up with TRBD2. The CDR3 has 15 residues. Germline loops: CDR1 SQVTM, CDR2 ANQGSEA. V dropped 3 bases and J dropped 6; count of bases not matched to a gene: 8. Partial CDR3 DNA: TGCAGCGTTGAGTCCGGACTAGCGATCCCCGGGGAG. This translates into CSVESGLAIPGE. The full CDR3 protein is CSVESGLAIPGELFF.

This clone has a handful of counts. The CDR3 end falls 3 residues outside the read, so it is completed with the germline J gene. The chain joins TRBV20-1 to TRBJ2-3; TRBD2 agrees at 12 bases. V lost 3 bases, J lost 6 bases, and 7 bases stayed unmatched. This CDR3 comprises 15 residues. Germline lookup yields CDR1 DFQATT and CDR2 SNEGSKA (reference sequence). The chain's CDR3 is CSARWLAGGFDTQYF. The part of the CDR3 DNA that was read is TGCAGTGCTAGGTGGCTAGCGGGGGGGTTTGATACG.

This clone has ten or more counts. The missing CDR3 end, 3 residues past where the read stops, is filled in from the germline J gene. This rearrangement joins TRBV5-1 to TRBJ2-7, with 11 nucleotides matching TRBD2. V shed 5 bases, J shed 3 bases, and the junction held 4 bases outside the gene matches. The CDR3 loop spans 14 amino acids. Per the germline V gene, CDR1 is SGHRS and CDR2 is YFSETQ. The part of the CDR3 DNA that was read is TGCGCCAGCAGAACTAGCGGGAGTTTCTACGAG. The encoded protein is CASRTSGSFYE. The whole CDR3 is CASRTSGSFYEQYF.

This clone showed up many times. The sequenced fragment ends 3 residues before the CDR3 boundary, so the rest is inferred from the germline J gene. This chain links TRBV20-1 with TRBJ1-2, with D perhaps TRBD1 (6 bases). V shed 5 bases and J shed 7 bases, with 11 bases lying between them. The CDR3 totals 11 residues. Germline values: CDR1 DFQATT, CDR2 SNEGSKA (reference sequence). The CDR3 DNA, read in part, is TGCAGTGCTCTGACAGGTCTTGGC. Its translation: CSALTGLG. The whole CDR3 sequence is CSALTGLGYTF.

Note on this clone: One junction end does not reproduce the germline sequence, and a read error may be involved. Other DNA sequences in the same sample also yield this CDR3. Incomplete CDR3 DNA: TGTGCCAGCAGCTTAAGTACAGGATCTGGAAACACG. As protein: CASSLSTGSGNT. The CDR3 in full is CASSLSTGSGNTIYF. The gene calls are TRBV7-7 and TRBJ1-3; D may be TRBD1 (5 bases). With the read ending 3 residues before the CDR3 end, the germline J gene is used to fill in that end. The germline V gene has CDR1 SSHAT and CDR2 FNYEAQ (reference sequence). The CDR3 runs 15 residues.

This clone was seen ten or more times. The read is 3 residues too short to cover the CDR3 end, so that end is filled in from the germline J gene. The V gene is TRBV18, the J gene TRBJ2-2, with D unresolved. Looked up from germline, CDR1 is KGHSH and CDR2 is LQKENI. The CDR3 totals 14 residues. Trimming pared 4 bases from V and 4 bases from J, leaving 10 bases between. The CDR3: CASSRVPGTGELFF. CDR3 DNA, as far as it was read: TGTGCCAGCTCACGTGTCCCAGGCACCGGGGAG.

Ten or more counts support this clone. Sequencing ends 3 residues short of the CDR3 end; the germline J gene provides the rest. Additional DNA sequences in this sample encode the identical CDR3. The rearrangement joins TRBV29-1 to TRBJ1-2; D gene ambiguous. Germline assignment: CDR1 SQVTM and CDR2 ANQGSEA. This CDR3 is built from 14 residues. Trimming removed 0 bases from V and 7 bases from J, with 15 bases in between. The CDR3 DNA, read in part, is TGCAGCGTTGAAGATTGGAGGGTACTTGCTGGC. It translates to CSVEDWRVLAG. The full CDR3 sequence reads CSVEDWRVLAGYTF.

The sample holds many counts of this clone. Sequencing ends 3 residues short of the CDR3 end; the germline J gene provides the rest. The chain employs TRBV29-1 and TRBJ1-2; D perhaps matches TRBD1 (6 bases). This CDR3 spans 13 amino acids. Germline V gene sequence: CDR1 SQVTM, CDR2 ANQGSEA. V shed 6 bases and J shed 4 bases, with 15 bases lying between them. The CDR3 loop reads CSVLQGGGYGYTF. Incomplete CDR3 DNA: TGCAGCGTCTTACAGGGAGGCGGCTATGGC.

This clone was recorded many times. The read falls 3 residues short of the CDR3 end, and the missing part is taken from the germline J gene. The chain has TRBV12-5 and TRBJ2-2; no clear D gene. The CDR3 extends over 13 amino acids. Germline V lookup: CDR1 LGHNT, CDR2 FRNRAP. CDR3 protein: CASGLTANEKLFF. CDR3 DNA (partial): TGTGCTAGTGGTTTGACAGCTAATGAAAAG. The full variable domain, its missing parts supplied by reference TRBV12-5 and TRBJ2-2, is DARVTQTPRHKVTEMGQEVTMRCQPILGHNTVFWYRQTMMQGLELLAYFRNRAPLDDSGMPKDRFSAEMPDATLATLKIQPSEPRDSAVYFCASGLTANEKLFFGEGSRLTVL.

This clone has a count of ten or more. CDR3 protein: CASARGGTGYEQYF. The CDR3 bases that were read are TGCGCCAGCGCCCGGGGCGGGACTGGCTACGAG. V is TRBV4-1 and J is TRBJ2-7; TRBD2 is a possible D gene (6 bases). The read stops 3 residues short of the end of the CDR3; the missing end is completed from the germline J gene. The CDR3 length is 14 residues. Deletions cut 8 bases from V and 3 bases from J, with 17 bases between. In germline, CDR1 is MGHRA, CDR2 YSYEKL.

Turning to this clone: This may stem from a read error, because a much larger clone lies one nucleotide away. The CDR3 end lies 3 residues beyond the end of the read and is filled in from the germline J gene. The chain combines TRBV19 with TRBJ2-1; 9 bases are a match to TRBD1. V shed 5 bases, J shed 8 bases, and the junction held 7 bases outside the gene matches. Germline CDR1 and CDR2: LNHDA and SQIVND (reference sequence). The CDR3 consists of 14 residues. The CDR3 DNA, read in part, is TGTGCCAGTAGTCTGGGACAGGGTTTTTATGAG. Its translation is CASSLGQGFYE. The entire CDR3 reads CASSLGQGFYEQFF.

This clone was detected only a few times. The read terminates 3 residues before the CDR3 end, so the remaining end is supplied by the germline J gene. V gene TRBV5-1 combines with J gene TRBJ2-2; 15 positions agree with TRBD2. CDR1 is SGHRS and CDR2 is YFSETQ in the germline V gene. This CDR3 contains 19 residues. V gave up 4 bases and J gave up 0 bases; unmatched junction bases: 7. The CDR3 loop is CASSPGGLAGGTNTGELFF. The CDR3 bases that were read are TGCGCCAGCAGCCCCGGGGGACTAGCGGGAGGAACGAACACCGGGGAG.

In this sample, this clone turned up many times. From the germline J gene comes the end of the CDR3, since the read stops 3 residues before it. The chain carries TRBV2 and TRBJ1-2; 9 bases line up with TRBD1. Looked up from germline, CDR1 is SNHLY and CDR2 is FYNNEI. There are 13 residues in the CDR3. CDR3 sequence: CASSFGQGSGYTF. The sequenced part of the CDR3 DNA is TGTGCCAGCAGCTTCGGACAGGGGAGCGGC.

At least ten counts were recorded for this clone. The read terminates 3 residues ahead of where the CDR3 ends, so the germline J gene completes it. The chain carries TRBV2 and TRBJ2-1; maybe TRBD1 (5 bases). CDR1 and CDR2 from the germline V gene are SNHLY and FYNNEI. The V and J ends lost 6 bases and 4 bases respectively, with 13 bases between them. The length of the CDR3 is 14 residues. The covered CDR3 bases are TGTGCCAGCAGCCCCGAGACAGTGTACAATGAG. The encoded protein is CASSPETVYNE. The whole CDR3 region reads CASSPETVYNEQFF.

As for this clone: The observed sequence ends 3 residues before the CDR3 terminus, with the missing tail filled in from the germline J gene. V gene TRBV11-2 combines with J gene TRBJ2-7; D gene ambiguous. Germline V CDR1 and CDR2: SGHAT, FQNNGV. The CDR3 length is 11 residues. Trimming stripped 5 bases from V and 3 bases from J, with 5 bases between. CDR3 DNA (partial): TGTGCCAGCAGCATATTCTACGAG. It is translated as CASSIFYE. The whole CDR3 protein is CASSIFYEQYF.

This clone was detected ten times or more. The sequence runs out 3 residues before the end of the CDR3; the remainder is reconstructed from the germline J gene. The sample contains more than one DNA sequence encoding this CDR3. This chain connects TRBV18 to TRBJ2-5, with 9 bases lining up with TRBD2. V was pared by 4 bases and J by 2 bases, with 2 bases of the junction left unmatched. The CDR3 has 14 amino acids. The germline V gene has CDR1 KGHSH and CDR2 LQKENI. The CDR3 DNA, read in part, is TGTGCCAGCTCACGGCTAGCGGGGCAAGAGACC. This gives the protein CASSRLAGQET. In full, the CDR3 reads CASSRLAGQETQYF. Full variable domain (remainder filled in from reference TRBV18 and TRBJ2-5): NAGVMQNPRHLVRRRGQEARLRCSPMKGHSHVYWYRQLPEEGLKFMVYLQKENIIDESGMPKERFSAEFPKEGPSILRIQQVVRGDSAAYFCASSRLAGQETQYFGPGTRLLVL.

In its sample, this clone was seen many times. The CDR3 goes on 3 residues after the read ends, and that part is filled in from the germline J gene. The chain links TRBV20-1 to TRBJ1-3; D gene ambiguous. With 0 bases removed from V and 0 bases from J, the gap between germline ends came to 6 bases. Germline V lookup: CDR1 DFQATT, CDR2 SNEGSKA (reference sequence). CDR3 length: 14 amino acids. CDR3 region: CSARDSDSGNTIYF. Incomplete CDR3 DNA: TGCAGTGCTAGAGATAGCGACTCTGGAAACACC.

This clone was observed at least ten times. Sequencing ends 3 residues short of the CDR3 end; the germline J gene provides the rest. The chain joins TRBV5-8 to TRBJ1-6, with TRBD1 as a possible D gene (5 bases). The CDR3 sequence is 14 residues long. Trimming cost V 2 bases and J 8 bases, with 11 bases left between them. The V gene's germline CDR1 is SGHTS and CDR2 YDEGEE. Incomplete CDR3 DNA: TGTGCCAGCAGCTTTCGGGGGACCGATTCACCC. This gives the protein CASSFRGTDSP. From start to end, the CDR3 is CASSFRGTDSPLHF.

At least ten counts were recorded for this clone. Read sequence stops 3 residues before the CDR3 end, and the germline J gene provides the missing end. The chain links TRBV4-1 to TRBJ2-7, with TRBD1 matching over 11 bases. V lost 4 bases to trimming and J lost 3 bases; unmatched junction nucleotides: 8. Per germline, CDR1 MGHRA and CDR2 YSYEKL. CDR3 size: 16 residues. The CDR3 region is CASSLITGTGGYEQYF. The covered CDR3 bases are TGCGCCAGCAGCCTTATCACCGGGACAGGGGGCTACGAG.

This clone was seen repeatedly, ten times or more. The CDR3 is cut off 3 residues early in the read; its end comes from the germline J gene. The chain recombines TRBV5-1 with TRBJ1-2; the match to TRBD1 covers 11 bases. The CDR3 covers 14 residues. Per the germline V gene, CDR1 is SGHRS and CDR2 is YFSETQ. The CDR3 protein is CASSPAGTGGGYTF. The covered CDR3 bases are TGCGCCAGCAGCCCCGCCGGGACAGGGGGAGGC.

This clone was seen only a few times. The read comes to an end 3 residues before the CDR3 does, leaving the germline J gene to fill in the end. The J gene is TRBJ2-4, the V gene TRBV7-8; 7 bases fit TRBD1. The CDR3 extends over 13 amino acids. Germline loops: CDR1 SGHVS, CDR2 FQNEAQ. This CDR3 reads CASSLRDSHGQYF. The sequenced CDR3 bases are TGTGCCAGCAGCCTAAGGGACAGCCATGGT.